Reported below is one T cell receptor beta chain. The sample comes from a study of early T cells in non-severe SARS-CoV-2 infection. Individual cDNA molecules were tagged with unique molecular identifiers. TCRdb recomputed calls from the 5' RACE reads with MiXCR, one row per CDR3 protein. The table lists about 26,000 distinct CDR3 sequences, 3.5% to 4.5% of them singletons. The germline V gene encodes CDR1 DFQATT and CDR2 SNEGSKA (reference sequence). The CDR3 consists of 12 residues. Deletions cut 6 bases from V and 6 bases from J, with 15 bases between. V is TRBV20-1 and J is TRBJ2-7; TRBD1 or TRBD2 may be the D gene (6 bases each). This receptor was taken from an adult who was a healthcare worker with PCR-confirmed SARS-CoV-2 infection or an uninfected control (not recorded which). Specimen: whole blood. As DNA, the CDR3 is TGCAGTGCAGGTCGGGGGCGGGGCGAGCAGTACTTC. Its translation: CSAGRGRGEQYF.